Listed here are 8 T cell receptor beta chains from one sample, sequenced in a study of Ad26.COV2.S vaccination and SARS-CoV-2 variants. Clones were read by immunoSEQ multiplex PCR, and TCRdb kept only the in-frame ones, dropping some. The sample shows approximately 460,000 clones, roughly nine tenths of them seen only once. Specified treatment: 19 received Ad26.COV2.S at low or high dose, single or two shots; about five received placebo; per-sample allocation not given. It was on day 63 after the first vaccine or placebo injection that samples were taken. The material was peripheral blood, obtained in a trial of Ad26.COV2.S vaccine versus placebo. The receptors here all came from a person aged 18-65 years who received the Ad26.COV2.S COVID-19 vaccine or a placebo.

The chain recombines TRBV7-9 with TRBJ2-2, with D possibly being TRBD1 (6 bases). The V and J ends lost 5 bases and 3 bases respectively, with 16 bases between them. CDR1 SEHNR and CDR2 FQNEAQ come from the germline V gene (reference sequence). The CDR3 is made up of 16 amino acids. In nucleotides, the CDR3 is TGTGCCAGCAGCCCACGAGGGGGTTCTGACACCGGGGAGCTGTTTTTT. Its protein product is CASSPRGGSDTGELFF.

The chain carries TRBV6-2 or TRBV6-3 and TRBJ1-1; D perhaps matches TRBD1 (5 bases). The CDR3 sequence is 16 residues long. With 1 base removed from V and 4 bases from J, the gap between germline ends came to 16 bases. Per germline, CDR1 MNHEY and CDR2 SVGEGT. In DNA, the CDR3 is TGTGCCAGCAGTTACTTGATCAGGGTTTCAGGCACTGAAGCTTTCTTT. Its translation: CASSYLIRVSGTEAFF.

The chain couples TRBV6-5 to TRBJ2-3; 10 bases line up with TRBD2. In germline, CDR1 is MNHEY, CDR2 SVGAGI. The CDR3 extends over 15 amino acids. Unmatched junction bases numbered 5, after V lost 6 bases and J lost 2 bases. The CDR3 DNA reads as TGTGCCAGCAGGAGCCTAGCGGGAGACACAGATACGCAGTATTTT. This encodes CASRSLAGDTDTQYF.

This clone was observed a single time. The V and J genes are TRBV4-1 and TRBJ2-7; TRBD1 aligns across 9 bases. The CDR3 extends over 15 amino acids. Germline V gene sequence: CDR1 MGHRA, CDR2 YSYEKL. Trimming took 3 bases from V and 4 from J; bases not matched to a gene: 7. CDR3 sequence: CASSQGQGLTYEQYF. CDR3 in DNA: TGCGCCAGCAGCCAGGGACAGGGACTAACGTACGAGCAGTACTTC.

The rearrangement joins TRBV13 to TRBJ2-7; 9 positions match TRBD1. This CDR3 region has 15 residues. CDR1 PRHDT and CDR2 FYEKMQ come from the germline V gene (reference sequence). Unmatched junction bases numbered 7, after V lost 6 bases and J lost 1 base. The CDR3 DNA follows: TGTGCCAGCAGACGTACAGGGGGCGTTTCCTACGAGCAGTACTTC. Translating it yields CASRRTGGVSYEQYF. The entire variable domain, with the rest obtained from reference TRBV13 and TRBJ2-7, is as follows: AAGVIQSPRHLIKEKRETATLKCYPIPRHDTVYWYQQGPGQDPQFLISFYEKMQSDKGSIPDRFSAQQFSDYHSELNMSSLELGDSALYFCASRRTGGVSYEQYFGPGTRLTVT.

The CDR3 DNA follows: TGTGCCAGCAGATCAAGTAGCGGGAATTACAATGAGCAGTTCTTC. It is translated as CASRSSSGNYNEQFF. The chain is built from TRBV27 and TRBJ2-1; 8 bases map to TRBD2. The CDR3 covers 15 residues. Unmatched junction bases numbered 8, after V lost 6 bases and J lost 4 bases. Germline V gene data show CDR1 as MNHEY and CDR2 as SMNVEV (reference sequence).

In its sample, this clone was seen once. The CDR3 bases are TGTGCCTGGGGGCCTGGACGGCGGGCGTACGAAAAACTGTTTTTT. This encodes CAWGPGRRAYEKLFF. This chain joins TRBV30 and TRBJ1-4; D remains ambiguous. Deletions cut 5 bases from V and 8 bases from J, with 21 bases between. This CDR3 has 15 residues. Germline V gene lookup returns CDR1 GTSNPN and CDR2 SVGIG (reference sequence).

The chain recombines TRBV29-1 with TRBJ1-2; 7 bases line up with TRBD1. This CDR3 region has 15 residues. Unmatched junction bases numbered 12, after V lost 0 bases and J lost 8 bases. CDR1 is SQVTM and CDR2 is ANQGSEA in the germline V gene. CDR3 nucleotides: TGCAGCGTTGAAGACCCCAAACAGGGGTTCGGCGGCTACACCTTC. It translates to CSVEDPKQGFGGYTF.